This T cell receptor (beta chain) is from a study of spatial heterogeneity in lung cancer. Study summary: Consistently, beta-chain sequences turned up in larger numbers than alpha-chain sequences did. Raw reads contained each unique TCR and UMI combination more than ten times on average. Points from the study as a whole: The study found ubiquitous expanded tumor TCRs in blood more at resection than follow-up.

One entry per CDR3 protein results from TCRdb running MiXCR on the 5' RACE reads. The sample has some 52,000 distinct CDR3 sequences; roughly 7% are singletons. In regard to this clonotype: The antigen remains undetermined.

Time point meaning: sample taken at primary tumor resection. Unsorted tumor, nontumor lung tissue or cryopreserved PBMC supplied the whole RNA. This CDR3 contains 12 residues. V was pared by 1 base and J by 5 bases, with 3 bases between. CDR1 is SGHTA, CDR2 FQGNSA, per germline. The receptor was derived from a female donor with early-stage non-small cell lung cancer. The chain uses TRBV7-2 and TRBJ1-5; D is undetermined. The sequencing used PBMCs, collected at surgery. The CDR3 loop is CASSLDYQPQHF. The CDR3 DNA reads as TGTGCCAGCAGCTTAGATTATCAGCCCCAGCATTTT.